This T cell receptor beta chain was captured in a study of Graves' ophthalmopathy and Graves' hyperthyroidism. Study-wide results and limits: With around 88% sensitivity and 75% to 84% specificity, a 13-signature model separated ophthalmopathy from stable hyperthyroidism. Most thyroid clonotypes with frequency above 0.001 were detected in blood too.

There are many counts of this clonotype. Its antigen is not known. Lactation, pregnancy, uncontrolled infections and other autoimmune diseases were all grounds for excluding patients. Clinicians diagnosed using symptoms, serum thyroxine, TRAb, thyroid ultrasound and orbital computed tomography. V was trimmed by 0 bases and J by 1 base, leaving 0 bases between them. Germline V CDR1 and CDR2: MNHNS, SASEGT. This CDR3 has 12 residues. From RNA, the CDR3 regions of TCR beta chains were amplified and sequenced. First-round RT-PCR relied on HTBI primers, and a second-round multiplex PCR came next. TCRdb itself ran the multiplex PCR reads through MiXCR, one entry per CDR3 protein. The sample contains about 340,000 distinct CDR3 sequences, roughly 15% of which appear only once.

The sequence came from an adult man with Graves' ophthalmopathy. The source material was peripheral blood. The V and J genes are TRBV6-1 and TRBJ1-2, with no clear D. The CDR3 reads CASSEANYGYTF. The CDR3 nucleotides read TGTGCCAGCAGTGAAGCTAACTATGGCTACACCTTC.